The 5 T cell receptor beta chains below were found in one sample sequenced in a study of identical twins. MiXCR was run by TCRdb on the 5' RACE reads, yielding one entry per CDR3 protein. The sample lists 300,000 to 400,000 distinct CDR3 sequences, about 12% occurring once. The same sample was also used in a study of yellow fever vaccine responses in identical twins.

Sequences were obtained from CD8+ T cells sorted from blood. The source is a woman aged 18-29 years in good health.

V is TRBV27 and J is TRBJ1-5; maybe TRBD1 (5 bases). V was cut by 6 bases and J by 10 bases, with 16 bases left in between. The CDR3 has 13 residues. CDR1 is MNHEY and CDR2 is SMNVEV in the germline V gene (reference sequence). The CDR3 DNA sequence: TGTGCCAGCAGGGGCGGGACCGTAGGCCCCCAGCATTTT. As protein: CASRGGTVGPQHF.

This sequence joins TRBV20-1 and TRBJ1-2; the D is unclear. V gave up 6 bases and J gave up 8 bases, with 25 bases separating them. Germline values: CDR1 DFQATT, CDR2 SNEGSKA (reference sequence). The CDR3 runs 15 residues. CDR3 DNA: TGCAGTGCCCCAAGATGGGCCTCACTGGATCACGGCTACACCTTC. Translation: CSAPRWASLDHGYTF.

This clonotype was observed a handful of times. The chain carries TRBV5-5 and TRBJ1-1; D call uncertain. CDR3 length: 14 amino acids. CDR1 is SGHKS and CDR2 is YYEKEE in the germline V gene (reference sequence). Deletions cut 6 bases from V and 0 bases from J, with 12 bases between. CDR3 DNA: TGTGCCAGCAAACATGGACGGGTGAACACTGAAGCTTTCTTT. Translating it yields CASKHGRVNTEAFF.

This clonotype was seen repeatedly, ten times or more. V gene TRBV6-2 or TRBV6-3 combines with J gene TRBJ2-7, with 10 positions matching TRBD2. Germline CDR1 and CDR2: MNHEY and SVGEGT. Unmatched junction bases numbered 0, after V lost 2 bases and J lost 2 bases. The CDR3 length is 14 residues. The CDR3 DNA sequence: TGTGCCAGCAGTTACGGGACTAGCGCCTACGAGCAGTACTTC. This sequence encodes CASSYGTSAYEQYF.

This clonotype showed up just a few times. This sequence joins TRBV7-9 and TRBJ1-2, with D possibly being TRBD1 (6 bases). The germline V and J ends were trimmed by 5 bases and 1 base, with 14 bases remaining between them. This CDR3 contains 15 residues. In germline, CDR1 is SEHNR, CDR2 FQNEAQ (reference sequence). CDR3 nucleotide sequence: TGTGCCAGCAGCAGGGGGACACCCAGTAACTATGGCTACACCTTC. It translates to CASSRGTPSNYGYTF.